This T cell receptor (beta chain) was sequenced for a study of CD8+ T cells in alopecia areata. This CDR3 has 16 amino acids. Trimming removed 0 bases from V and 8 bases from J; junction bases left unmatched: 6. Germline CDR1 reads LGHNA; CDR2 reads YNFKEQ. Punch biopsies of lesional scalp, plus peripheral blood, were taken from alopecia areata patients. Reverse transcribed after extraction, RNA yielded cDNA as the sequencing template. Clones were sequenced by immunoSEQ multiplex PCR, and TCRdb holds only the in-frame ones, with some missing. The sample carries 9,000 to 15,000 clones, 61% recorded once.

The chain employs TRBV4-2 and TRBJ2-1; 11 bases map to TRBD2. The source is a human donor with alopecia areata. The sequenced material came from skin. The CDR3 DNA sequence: TGTGCCAGCAGCCAAGATATAGCGGGGGGGCGGTATGAGCAGTTCTTC. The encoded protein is CASSQDIAGGRYEQFF.